This record looks at one T cell receptor beta chain sequence and its context. This clonotype was counted ten times or more. This receptor's antigen is unknown. No base quality information exists; no much larger clone differs at one position. The data were taken from a study of early T cells in non-severe SARS-CoV-2 infection (dated by TCRdb to the early 2020s). Concerning the study at large: Because TCR sequencing relied on bulk RNA taken from unsorted whole blood, pairing of alpha and beta chains was not possible.

Set within a cohort of healthcare workers in London, UK, this nested case-control study involved weekly PCR testing of nasopharyngeal swabs along with blood sampling. Between 23 and 31 March 2020, the week of the UK lockdown, healthcare workers were enrolled and then followed up weekly for as long as 16 weeks. The germline V gene sets CDR1 to SNHLY and CDR2 to FYNNEI. Measured from the cysteine to the phenylalanine, the CDR3 is 18 residues long. The read is trimmed to its CDR3 DNA, 54 bases read in frame from base 1. Trimming at the junction amounts to 3 bases on V and 0 bases on J, and the germline ends lie 20 bases apart. Broad study findings and their caveats: Matching against VDJdb was skewed toward anti-spike CD8 responses, likely underestimated virus-specific expansions, and missed private and CD4 specificities.

The library was obtained by 5' RACE. Instrument used: NextSeq 500. Unique molecular identifiers were attached to individual cDNA molecules in the TCR library protocol so that sequencing error and PCR bias could be corrected. Sequencing covered both TCR alpha and beta chains, and within each sample the abundances of alpha and beta sequences were tightly co-correlated. Turning to the authors' computational methods: Decombinator V4 was used to annotate the V gene, J gene and CDR3 of the TCR sequences. Expanded TCRs were defined as changing significantly between any two time points under a Poisson model with p below 0.0001. TCR abundances were normalised to the total number of TCRs sequenced per sample and expressed as counts per million. MAIT TCRs were defined by TRAV1-2 paired with TRAJ12, TRAJ20 or TRAJ33, and iNKT TCRs by TRAV10 paired with TRAJ18. A search of VDJdb, accessed on 1 November 2021, was run for TCRs annotated to CMV, EBV and SARS-CoV-2, with TCRs annotated for multiple antigens excluded. The public sequencing data were trimmed at Q25 with fastp and processed into clonotypes with MiXCR by TCRdb, which kept only in-frame beta chains. When rows share a CDR3 protein, they turn into one entry using the most common DNA and genes. These V and J calls rely on TCRdb rather than the paper's analysis. This sample gives tens of thousands of distinct CDR3 sequences in total; about 14% of them show up just once. The top ten hold approximately 4% of the sample.

The V and J genes are TRBV2 and TRBJ2-5; matching of 6 bases hints at TRBD2 as the D gene. This sample comprised whole blood, obtained at baseline. The TCR was taken from an adult who was a healthcare worker with PCR-confirmed SARS-CoV-2 infection or an uninfected control (not recorded which). The CDR3 region: CASSDWGRGLGYQETQYF. DNA sequence: TGTGCCAGCAGTGACTGGGGTCGGGGACTGGGCTACCAAGAGACCCAGTACTTC.